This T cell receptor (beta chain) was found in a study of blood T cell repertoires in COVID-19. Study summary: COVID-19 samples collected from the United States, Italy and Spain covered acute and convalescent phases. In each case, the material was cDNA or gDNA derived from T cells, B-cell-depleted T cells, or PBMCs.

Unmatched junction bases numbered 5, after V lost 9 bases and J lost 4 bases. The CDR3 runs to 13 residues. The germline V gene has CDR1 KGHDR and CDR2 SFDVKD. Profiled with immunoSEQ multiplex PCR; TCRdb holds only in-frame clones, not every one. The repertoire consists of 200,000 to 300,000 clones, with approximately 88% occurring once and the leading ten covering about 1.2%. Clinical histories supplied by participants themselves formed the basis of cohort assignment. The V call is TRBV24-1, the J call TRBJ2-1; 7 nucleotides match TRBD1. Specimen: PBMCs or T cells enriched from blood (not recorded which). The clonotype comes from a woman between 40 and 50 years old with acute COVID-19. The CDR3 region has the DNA TGTGCCACCGGACGACAGGGATACAATGAGCAGTTCTTC. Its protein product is CATGRQGYNEQFF.